This T cell receptor (beta chain) was documented in a study of somatic mutations in cytotoxic T cells in rheumatoid arthritis. The CDR3 totals 13 residues. Unmatched junction bases numbered 10, after V lost 10 bases and J lost 6 bases. Germline assignment: CDR1 SGHTA and CDR2 FQGNSA. Clones were sequenced by immunoSEQ multiplex PCR, and TCRdb holds only the in-frame ones, with some missing. The data hold 15,000 to 20,000 clones, with approximately 75% observed a single time. About this clone: The antigen is unknown.

Study-wide points: Significant differences in CD8+ T-cell clonality were not found between rheumatoid arthritis patients and healthy controls (age-matched).

This receptor was taken from an adult with rheumatoid arthritis. Sequenced input: CD8+ T cells sorted from blood. V and J are TRBV7-2 and TRBJ1-1; 8 bases fit TRBD1. This CDR3 is CAITDRVGPEAFF. The CDR3 DNA follows: TGTGCCATTACGGACAGGGTCGGCCCTGAAGCTTTCTTT.